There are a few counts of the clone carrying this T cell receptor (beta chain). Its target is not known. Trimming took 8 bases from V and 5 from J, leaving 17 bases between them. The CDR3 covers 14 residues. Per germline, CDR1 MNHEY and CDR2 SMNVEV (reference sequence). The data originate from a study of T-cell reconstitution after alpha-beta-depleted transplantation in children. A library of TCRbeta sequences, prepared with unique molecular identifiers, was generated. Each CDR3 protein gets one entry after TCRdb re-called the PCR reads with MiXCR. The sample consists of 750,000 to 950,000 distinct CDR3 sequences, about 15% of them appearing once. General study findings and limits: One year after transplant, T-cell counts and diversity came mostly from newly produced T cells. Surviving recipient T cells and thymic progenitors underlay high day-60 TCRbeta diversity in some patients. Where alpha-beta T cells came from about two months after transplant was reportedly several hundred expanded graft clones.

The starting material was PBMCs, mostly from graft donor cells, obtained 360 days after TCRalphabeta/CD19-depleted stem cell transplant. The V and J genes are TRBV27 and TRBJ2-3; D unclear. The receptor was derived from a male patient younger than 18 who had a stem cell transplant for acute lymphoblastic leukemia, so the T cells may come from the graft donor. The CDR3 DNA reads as TGTGCCAGCTCCCGGACGCCCCTCGGAGATACGCAGTATTTT. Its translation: CASSRTPLGDTQYF.